The 2 T cell receptor beta chains listed next were all sequenced from one sample in a study of sequential checkpoint blockade in melanoma. This sample's treatment: randomized to nivolumab then ipilimumab (arm A) or the reverse (arm B). Assay used: immunoSEQ multiplex PCR; TCRdb lists only in-frame clones, some missing. The sample yields around 5,000 clones, 23% seen once. Source: tumor tissue (inferred from file names), taken from a patient given nivolumab and ipilimumab in sequence. These receptor sequences come from a human donor with melanoma.

This clone was found once. The chain combines TRBV18 with TRBJ2-1; TRBD2 agrees at 9 bases. This CDR3 has 16 amino acids. The J segment lost 6 bases and the V segment lost 0 bases, leaving 6 bases of the junction unmatched. Germline-derived CDR1 and CDR2 are KGHSH and LQKENI. CDR3 loop: CASSPPSGLATNEQFF. The CDR3 coding sequence is TGTGCCAGCTCACCACCTTCTGGACTAGCGACCAATGAGCAGTTCTTC.

This rearrangement joins TRBV19 to TRBJ2-7; no clear D gene. The CDR3 has 13 residues. Trimming took off 0 bases at V and 1 base at J, with 4 bases between the two ends. Germline V gives CDR1 LNHDA, CDR2 SQIVND (reference sequence). CDR3 sequence: CASSIEPSYEQYF. CDR3 DNA: TGTGCCAGTAGTATAGAACCGTCCTACGAGCAGTACTTC. The entire variable domain, with the rest obtained from reference TRBV19 and TRBJ2-7, is as follows: DGGITQSPKYLFRKEGQNVTLSCEQNLNHDAMYWYRQDPGQGLRLIYYSQIVNDFQKGDIAEGYSVSREKKESFPLTVTSAQKNPTAFYLCASSIEPSYEQYFGPGTRLTVT.